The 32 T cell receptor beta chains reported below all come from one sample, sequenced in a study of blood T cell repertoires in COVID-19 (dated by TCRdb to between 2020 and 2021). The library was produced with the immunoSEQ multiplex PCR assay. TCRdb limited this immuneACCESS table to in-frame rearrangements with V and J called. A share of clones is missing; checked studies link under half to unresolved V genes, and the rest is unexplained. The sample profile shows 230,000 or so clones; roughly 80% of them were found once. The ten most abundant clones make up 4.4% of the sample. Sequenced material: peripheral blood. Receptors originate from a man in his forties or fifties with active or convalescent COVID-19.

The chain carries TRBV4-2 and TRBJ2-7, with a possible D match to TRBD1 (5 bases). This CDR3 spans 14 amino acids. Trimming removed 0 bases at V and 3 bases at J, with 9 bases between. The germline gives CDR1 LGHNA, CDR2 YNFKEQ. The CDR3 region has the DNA TGTGCCAGCAGCCAAGACCCCCAGGGCTACGAGCAGTACTTC. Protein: CASSQDPQGYEQYF.

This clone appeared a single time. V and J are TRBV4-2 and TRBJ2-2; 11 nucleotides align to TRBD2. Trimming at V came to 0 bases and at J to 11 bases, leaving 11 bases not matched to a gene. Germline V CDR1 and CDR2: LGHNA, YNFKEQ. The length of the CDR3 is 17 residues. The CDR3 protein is CASSQDLLAGGVAELFF. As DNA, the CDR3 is TGTGCCAGCAGCCAAGATCTATTAGCGGGGGGGGTCGCCGAGCTGTTTTTT.

CDR3 DNA: TGTGCCAGCTCACTCCGGGACAGCAACTCTGGAAACACCATATATTTT. As protein: CASSLRDSNSGNTIYF. The rearrangement links TRBV18 to TRBJ1-3, with TRBD1 identical over 7 bases. Germline trimming cut 4 bases from V and 0 bases from J; bases unmatched to any gene: 6. Germline CDR1 KGHSH, CDR2 LQKENI. This CDR3 is 16 amino acids long. The full variable domain, with the rest looked up from reference TRBV18 and TRBJ1-3, is NAGVMQNPRHLVRRRGQEARLRCSPMKGHSHVYWYRQLPEEGLKFMVYLQKENIIDESGMPKERFSAEFPKEGPSILRIQQVVRGDSAAYFCASSLRDSNSGNTIYFGEGSWLTVV.

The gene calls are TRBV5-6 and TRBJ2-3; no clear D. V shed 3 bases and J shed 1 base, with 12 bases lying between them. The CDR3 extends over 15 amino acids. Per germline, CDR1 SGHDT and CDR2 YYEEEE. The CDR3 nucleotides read TGTGCCAGCAGCTCAGGTGTAATTGGCACAGATACGCAGTATTTT. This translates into CASSSGVIGTDTQYF.

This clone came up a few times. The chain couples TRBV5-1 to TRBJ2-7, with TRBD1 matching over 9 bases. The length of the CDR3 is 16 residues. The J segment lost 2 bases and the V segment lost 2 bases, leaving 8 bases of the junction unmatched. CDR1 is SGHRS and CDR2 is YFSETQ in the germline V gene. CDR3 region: CASSFVSGQGAYEQYF. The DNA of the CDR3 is TGCGCCAGCAGCTTTGTATCGGGACAGGGTGCCTACGAGCAGTACTTC.

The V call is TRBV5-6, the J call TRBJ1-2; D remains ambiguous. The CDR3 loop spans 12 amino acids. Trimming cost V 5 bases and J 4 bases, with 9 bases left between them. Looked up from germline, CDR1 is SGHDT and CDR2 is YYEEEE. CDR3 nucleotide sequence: TGTGCCAGCAGTCCGGGTACCTATGGCTACACCTTC. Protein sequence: CASSPGTYGYTF.

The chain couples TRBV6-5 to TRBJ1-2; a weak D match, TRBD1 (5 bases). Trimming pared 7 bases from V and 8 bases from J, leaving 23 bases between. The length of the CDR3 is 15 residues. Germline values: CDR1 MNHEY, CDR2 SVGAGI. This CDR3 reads CASKDRDTSMVGYTF. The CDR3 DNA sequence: TGTGCCAGCAAAGACAGAGATACCTCCATGGTGGGCTACACCTTC.

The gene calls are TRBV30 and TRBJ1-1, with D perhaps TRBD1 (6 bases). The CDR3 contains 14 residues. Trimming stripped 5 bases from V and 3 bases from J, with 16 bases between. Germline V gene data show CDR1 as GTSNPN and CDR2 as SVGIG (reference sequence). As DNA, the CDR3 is TGTGCCTGGGAAAGGGGGTCAGGTGACACTGAAGCTTTCTTT. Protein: CAWERGSGDTEAFF.

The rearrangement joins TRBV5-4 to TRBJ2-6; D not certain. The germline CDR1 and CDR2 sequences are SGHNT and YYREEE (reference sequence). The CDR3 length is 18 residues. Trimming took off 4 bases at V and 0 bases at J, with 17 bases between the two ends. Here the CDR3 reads CASSQASGSTSGANVLTF. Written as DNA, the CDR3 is TGTGCCAGCAGCCAGGCTTCAGGCTCAACCTCTGGGGCCAACGTCCTGACTTTC.

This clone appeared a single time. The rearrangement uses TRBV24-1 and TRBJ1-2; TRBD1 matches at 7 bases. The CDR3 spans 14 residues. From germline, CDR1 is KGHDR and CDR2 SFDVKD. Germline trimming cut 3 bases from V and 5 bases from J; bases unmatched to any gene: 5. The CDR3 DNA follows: TGTGCCACCAGTGATGAGGGGGCTGGATATGGCTACACCTTC. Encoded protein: CATSDEGAGYGYTF.

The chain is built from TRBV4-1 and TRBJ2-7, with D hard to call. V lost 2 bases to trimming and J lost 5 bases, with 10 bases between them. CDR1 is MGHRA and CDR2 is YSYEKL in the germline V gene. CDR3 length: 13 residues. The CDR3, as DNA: TGCGCCAGCAGCCAATTCGTCCGAGACGAGCAGTACTTC. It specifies CASSQFVRDEQYF.

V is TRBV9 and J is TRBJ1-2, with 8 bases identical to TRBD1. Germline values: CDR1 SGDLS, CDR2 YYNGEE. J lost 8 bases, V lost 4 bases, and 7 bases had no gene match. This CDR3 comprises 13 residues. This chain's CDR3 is CASSLRTGRGYTF. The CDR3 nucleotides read TGTGCCAGCAGCCTAAGGACAGGGCGAGGCTACACCTTC.

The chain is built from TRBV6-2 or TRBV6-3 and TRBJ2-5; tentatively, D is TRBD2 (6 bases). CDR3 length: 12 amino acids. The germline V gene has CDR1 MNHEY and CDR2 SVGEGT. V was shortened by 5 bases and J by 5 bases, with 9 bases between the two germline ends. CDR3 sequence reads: CASSGAGETQYF. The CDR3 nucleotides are TGTGCCAGCAGTGGCGCGGGGGAGACCCAGTACTTC.

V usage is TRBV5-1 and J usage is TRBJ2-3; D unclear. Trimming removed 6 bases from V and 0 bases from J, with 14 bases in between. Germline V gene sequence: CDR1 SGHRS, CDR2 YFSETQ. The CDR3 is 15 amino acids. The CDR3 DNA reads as TGCGCCAGCAAGAGAGCGAGTATTAGCACAGATACGCAGTATTTT. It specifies CASKRASISTDTQYF.

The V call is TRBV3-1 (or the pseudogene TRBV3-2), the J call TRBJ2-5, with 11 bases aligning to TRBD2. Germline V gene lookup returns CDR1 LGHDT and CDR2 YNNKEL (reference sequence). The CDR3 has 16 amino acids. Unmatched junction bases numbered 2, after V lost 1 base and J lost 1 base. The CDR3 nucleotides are TGTGCCAGCAGCCAAGTGCTAGCGGGGGGCCAAGAGACCCAGTACTTC. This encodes CASSQVLAGGQETQYF.

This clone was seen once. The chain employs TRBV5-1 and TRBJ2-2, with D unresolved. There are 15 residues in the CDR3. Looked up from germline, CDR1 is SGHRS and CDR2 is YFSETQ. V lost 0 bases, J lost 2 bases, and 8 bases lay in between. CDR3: CASSLVSINTGELFF. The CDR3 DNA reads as TGCGCCAGCAGCTTGGTGTCTATAAACACCGGGGAGCTGTTTTTT.

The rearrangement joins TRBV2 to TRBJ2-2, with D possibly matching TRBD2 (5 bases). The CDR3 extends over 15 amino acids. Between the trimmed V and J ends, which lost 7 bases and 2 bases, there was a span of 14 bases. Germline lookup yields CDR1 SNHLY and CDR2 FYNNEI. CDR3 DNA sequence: TGTGCCAGCAACGGTCTAGCCCAAAACACCGGGGAGCTGTTTTTT. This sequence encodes CASNGLAQNTGELFF.

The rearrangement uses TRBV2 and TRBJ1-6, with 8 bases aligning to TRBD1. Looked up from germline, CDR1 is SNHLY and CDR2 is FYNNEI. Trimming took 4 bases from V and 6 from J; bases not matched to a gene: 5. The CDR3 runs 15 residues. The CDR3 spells CASSGQQGGNSPLHF. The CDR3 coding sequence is TGTGCCAGCAGTGGCCAACAGGGGGGTAATTCACCCCTCCACTTT.

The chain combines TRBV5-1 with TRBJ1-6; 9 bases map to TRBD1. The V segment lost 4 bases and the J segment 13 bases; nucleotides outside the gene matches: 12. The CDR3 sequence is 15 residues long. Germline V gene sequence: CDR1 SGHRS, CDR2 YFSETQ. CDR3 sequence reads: CASSATGTGPGPLHF. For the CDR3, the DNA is TGCGCCAGCAGCGCCACCGGGACAGGGCCCGGGCCCCTCCACTTT.

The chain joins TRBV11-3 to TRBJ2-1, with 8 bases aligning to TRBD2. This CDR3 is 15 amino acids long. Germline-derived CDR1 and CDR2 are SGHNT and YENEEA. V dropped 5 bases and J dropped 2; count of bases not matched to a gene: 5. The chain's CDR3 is CASSPGTSTYNEQFF. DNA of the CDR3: TGTGCCAGCAGCCCCGGGACTAGTACCTACAATGAGCAGTTCTTC.

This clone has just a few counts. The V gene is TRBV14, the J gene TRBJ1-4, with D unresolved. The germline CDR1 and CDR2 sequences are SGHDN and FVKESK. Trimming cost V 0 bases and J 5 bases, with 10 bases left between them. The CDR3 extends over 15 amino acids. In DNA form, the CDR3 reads TGTGCCAGCAGCCAAGAACTAGGGAAAAATGAAAAACTGTTTTTT. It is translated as CASSQELGKNEKLFF.

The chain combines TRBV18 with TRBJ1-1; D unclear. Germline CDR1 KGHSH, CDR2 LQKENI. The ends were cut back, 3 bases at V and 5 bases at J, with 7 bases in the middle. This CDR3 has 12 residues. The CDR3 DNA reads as TGTGCCAGCTCACCGGAGCGGACTGAAGCTTTCTTT. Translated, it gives CASSPERTEAFF.

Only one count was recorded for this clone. The CDR3 coding sequence is TGTGCCAGCAGCTTGACAGCGAACACCGGGGAGCTGTTTTTT. Translated, it gives CASSLTANTGELFF. The chain joins TRBV7-9 to TRBJ2-2; the D gene is possibly TRBD1 (5 bases). Trimming cost V 3 bases and J 0 bases, with 5 bases left between them. Germline V gene lookup returns CDR1 SEHNR and CDR2 FQNEAQ (reference sequence). The CDR3 consists of 14 residues.

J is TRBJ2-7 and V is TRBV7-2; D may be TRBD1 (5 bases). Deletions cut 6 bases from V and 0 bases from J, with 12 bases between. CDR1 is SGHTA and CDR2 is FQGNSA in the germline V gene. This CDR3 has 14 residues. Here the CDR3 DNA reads TGTGCCAGCAGTCCCAGGGCGGACTCCTACGAGCAGTACTTC. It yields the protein CASSPRADSYEQYF.

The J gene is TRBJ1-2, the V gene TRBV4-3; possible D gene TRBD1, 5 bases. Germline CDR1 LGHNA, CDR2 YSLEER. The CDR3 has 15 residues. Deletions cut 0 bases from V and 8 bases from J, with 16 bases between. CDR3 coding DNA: TGCGCCAGCAGCCAAGACCCCAGCAGGGCGGACGGCTACACCTTC. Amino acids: CASSQDPSRADGYTF.

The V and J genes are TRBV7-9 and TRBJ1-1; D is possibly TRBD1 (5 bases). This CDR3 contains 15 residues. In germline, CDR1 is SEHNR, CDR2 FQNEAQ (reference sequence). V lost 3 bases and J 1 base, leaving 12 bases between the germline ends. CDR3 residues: CASSFPRGQNTEAFF. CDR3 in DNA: TGTGCCAGCAGCTTCCCCCGCGGACAGAACACTGAAGCTTTCTTT.

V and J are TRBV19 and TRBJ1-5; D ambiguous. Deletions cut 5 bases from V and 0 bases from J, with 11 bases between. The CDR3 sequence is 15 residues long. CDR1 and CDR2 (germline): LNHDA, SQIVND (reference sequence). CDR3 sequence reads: CASSAGQSSNQPQHF. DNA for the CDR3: TGTGCCAGTAGTGCTGGGCAGTCTAGCAATCAGCCCCAGCATTTT.

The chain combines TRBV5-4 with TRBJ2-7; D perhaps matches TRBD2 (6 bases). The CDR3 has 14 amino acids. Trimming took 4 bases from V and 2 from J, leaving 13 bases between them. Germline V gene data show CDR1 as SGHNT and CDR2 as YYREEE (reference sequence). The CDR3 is CASSPRRDPYEQYF. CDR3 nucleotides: TGTGCCAGCAGCCCGCGGAGGGACCCCTACGAGCAGTACTTC.

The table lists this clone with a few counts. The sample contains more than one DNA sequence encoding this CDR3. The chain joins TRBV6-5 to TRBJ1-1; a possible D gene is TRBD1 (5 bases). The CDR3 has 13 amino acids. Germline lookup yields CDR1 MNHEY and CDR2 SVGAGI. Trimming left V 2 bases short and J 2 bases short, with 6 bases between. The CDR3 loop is CASSYRGNTEAFF. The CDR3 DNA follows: TGTGCCAGCAGTTACAGGGGCAACACTGAAGCTTTCTTT.

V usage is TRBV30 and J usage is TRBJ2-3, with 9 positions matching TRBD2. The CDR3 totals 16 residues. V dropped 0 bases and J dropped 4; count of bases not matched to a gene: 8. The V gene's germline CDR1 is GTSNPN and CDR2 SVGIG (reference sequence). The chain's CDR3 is CAWSVGSAGGADTQYF. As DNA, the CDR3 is TGTGCCTGGAGTGTAGGATCAGCGGGGGGCGCAGATACGCAGTATTTT. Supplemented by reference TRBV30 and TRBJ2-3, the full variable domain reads SQTIHQWPATLVQPVGSPLSLECTVEGTSNPNLYWYRQAAGRGLQLLFYSVGIGQISSEVPQNLSASRPQDRQFILSSKKLLLSDSGFYLCAWSVGSAGGADTQYFGPGTRLTVL.

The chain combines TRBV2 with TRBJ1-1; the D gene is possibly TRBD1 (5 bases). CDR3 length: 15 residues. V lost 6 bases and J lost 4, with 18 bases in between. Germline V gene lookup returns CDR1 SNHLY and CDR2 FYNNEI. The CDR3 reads CASRGRVIIGTEAFF. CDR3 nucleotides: TGTGCCAGCAGAGGCAGGGTAATAATTGGCACTGAAGCTTTCTTT.

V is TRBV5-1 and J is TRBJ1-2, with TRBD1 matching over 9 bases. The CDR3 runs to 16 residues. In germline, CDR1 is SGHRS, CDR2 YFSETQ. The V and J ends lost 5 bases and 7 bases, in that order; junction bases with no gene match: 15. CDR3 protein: CASSPGQGQGSGGYTF. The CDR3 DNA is TGCGCCAGCAGTCCCGGACAGGGACAGGGCTCGGGTGGCTACACCTTC.